The 3 T cell receptor beta chains below come from one sample, sequenced in a study of CD4+ T cells in melanoma. The table came from immunoSEQ multiplex PCR; TCRdb's copy has only in-frame clones and leaves some out. The table has several thousand clones, under 65% seen once; the top ten hold approximately 32%. The sequenced sample was cells from a culture (not recorded whether cultured in vitro). Every receptor here comes from a human donor with melanoma.

V usage is TRBV7-9 and J usage is TRBJ1-4; D remains unclear. The CDR3 has 11 amino acids. CDR1 SEHNR and CDR2 FQNEAQ come from the germline V gene (reference sequence). Trimming stripped 5 bases from V and 6 bases from J, with 4 bases between. For the CDR3, the DNA is TGTGCCAGCAGCGTATATGAAAAACTGTTTTTT. Translating gives CASSVYEKLFF.

The rearrangement uses TRBV28 and TRBJ1-2; D is undetermined. This CDR3 is built from 13 residues. The V end lost 2 bases, the J end lost 2 bases, and 6 bases lay between the germline ends. Germline CDR1 and CDR2: MDHEN and SYDVKM. This chain's CDR3 is CASSLGKNYGYTF. The CDR3 region has the DNA TGTGCCAGCAGTTTAGGGAAGAACTATGGCTACACCTTC.

This clone is medium-sized (0.01 to 0.1%) by share. This sequence joins TRBV5-5 and TRBJ1-2; 9 positions agree with TRBD1. The ends lost 4 bases at V and 6 bases at J; junction bases unmatched: 4. Germline V gene sequence: CDR1 SGHKS, CDR2 YYEKEE (reference sequence). The CDR3 has 13 amino acids. CDR3 sequence (DNA): TGTGCCAGCAGCACAGGGGGCGCGGATGGCTACACCTTC. It yields the protein CASSTGGADGYTF.